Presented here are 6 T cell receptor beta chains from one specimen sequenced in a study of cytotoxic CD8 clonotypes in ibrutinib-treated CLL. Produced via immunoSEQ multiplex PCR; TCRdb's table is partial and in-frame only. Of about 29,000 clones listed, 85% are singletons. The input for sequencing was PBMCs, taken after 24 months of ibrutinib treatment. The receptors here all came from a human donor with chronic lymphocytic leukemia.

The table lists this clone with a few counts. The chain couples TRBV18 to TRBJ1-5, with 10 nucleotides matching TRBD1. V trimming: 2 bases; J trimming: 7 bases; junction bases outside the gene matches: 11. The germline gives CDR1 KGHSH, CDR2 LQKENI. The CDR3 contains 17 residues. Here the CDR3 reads CASSPNEGQGSGQPQHF. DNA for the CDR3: TGTGCCAGCTCACCAAATGAGGGACAGGGGTCAGGGCAGCCCCAGCATTTT.

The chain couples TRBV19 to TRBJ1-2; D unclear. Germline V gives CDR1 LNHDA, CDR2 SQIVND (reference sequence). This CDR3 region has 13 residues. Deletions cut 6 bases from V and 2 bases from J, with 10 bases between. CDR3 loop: CASSGGLNYGYTF. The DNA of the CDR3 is TGTGCCAGTAGCGGAGGGTTGAACTATGGCTACACCTTC.

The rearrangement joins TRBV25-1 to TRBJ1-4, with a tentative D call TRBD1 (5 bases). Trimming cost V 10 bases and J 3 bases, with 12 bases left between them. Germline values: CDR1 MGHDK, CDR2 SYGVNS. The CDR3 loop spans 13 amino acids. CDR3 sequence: CATGGSANEKLFF. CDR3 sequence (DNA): TGTGCCACCGGGGGGTCTGCTAATGAAAAACTGTTTTTT.

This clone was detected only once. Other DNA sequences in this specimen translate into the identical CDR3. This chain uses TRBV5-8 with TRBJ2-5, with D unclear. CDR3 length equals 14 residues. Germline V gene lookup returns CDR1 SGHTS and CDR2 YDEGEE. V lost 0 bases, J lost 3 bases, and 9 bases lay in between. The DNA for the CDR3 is TGTGCCAGCAGCTTGGGTCTGGGCGAAGAGACCCAGTACTTC. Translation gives CASSLGLGEETQYF.

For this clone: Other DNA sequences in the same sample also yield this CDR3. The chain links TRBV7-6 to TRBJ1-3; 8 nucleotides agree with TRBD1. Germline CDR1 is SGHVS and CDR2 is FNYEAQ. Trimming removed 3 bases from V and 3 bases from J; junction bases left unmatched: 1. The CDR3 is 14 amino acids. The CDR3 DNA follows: TGTGCCAGCAGCTTGACAGGGGTTGGAAACACCATATATTTT. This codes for CASSLTGVGNTIYF.

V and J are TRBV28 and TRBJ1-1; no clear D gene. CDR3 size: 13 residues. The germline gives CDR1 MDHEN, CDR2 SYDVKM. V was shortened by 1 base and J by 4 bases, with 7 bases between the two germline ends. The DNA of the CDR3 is TGTGCCAGCAGTTTATTCGGGATCACTGAAGCTTTCTTT. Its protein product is CASSLFGITEAFF.